This entry lists 11 T cell receptor beta chains sequenced from one sample in a study of CD8 T cells in Susac syndrome. Reverse transcription of roughly 0.5 to 1 ug RNA was carried out with random hexamers. TCRdb passed the immunoSEQ multiplex PCR reads through MiXCR, listing each CDR3 protein once. The sample lists over 140,000 distinct CDR3 sequences, approximately 95% occurring once. The specimen sequenced was CD4+ T cells from PBMCs. The receptors were sampled from a human donor with Susac syndrome.

This rearrangement joins TRBV9 to TRBJ1-2; unclear D gene. The CDR3 spans 13 residues. With 0 bases removed from V and 7 bases from J, the gap between germline ends came to 10 bases. CDR1 is SGDLS, CDR2 YYNGEE, per germline. The CDR3 loop is CASSVVEGGGYTF. The CDR3 DNA reads as TGTGCCAGCAGCGTAGTGGAGGGAGGTGGCTACACCTTC.

V usage is TRBV30 and J usage is TRBJ1-1, with 8 bases that match TRBD1. Germline trimming cut 7 bases from V and 0 bases from J; bases unmatched to any gene: 4. CDR1 and CDR2 (germline): GTSNPN, SVGIG (reference sequence). The CDR3 totals 13 residues. The CDR3 is CAYGQGMNTEAFF. In nucleotides, the CDR3 is TGTGCCTACGGACAGGGCATGAACACTGAAGCTTTCTTT. Combining the CDR3 with reference TRBV30 and TRBJ1-1 gives the whole variable domain SQTIHQWPATLVQPVGSPLSLECTVEGTSNPNLYWYRQAAGRGLQLLFYSVGIGQISSEVPQNLSASRPQDRQFILSSKKLLLSDSGFYLCAYGQGMNTEAFFGQGTRLTVV.

The chain employs TRBV20-1 and TRBJ1-2, with 8 positions matching TRBD1. Losses at the gene ends were 3 bases for V and 7 bases for J; bases not matched to a gene: 16. This CDR3 spans 16 amino acids. Germline CDR1 and CDR2: DFQATT and SNEGSKA (reference sequence). Here the CDR3 DNA reads TGCAGTGCTAGGGGGTCCCAGGGGGCTGAGGCGGGTGGCTACACCTTC. Translated: CSARGSQGAEAGGYTF.

This rearrangement joins TRBV5-1 to TRBJ1-6; D may be TRBD1 (6 bases). The CDR3 is 16 residues long. V gave up 3 bases and J gave up 10 bases, with 20 bases separating them. CDR1 and CDR2 (germline): SGHRS, YFSETQ. The CDR3 DNA sequence: TGCGCCAGCAGCTATTCCACACAGGGTAGGGGGTCACCCCTCCACTTT. This encodes CASSYSTQGRGSPLHF. The full variable domain, rest sourced from reference TRBV5-1 and TRBJ1-6, is KAGVTQTPRYLIKTRGQQVTLSCSPISGHRSVSWYQQTPGQGLQFLFEYFSETQRNKGNFPGRFSGRQFSNSRSEMNVSTLELGDSALYLCASSYSTQGRGSPLHFGNGTRLTVT.

The chain uses TRBV19 and TRBJ1-6; 8 bases fit TRBD1. J gave up 5 bases and V 6 bases, and 3 bases lay outside the gene matches. The CDR3 is 14 amino acids. Germline lookup yields CDR1 LNHDA and CDR2 SQIVND (reference sequence). CDR3 region: CASSTTGDNSPLHF. Written as DNA, the CDR3 is TGTGCCAGTAGCACGACAGGGGATAATTCACCCCTCCACTTT. The complete variable domain, with remaining parts taken from reference TRBV19 and TRBJ1-6, reads DGGITQSPKYLFRKEGQNVTLSCEQNLNHDAMYWYRQDPGQGLRLIYYSQIVNDFQKGDIAEGYSVSREKKESFPLTVTSAQKNPTAFYLCASSTTGDNSPLHFGNGTRLTVT.

In its sample, this clonotype was seen once. The rearrangement uses TRBV29-1 and TRBJ2-2; unclear D gene. This CDR3 has 13 amino acids. V lost 3 bases and J 3 bases, leaving 8 bases between the germline ends. CDR1 and CDR2 from the germline V gene are SQVTM and ANQGSEA. In nucleotides, the CDR3 is TGCAGCGTTGACAGCCGCCACACCGGGGAGCTGTTTTTT. Amino acids: CSVDSRHTGELFF.

This clonotype has just one count. The chain recombines TRBV5-1 with TRBJ2-5, with D perhaps TRBD2 (5 bases). V lost 0 bases, J lost 4 bases, and 19 bases lay in between. The CDR3 consists of 17 residues. CDR1 SGHRS and CDR2 YFSETQ come from the germline V gene. The CDR3 protein is CASSLAPVGVTRETQYF. The CDR3 nucleotides are TGCGCCAGCAGCTTGGCCCCCGTCGGGGTGACGAGAGAGACCCAGTACTTC.

The chain joins TRBV4-2 to TRBJ1-1, with D possibly TRBD1 on 6 matching bases. CDR1 is LGHNA, CDR2 YNFKEQ, per germline. CDR3 length equals 14 residues. V shed 0 bases and J shed 7 bases, with 12 bases lying between them. In DNA, the CDR3 is TGTGCCAGCAGCCAAGATGAGGGGGGGGGTGAAGCTTTCTTT. Encoded protein: CASSQDEGGGEAFF.

The rearrangement joins TRBV5-6 to TRBJ2-7; tentative D call: TRBD1 (6 bases). CDR3 length: 14 residues. CDR1 and CDR2 (germline): SGHDT, YYEEEE. V lost 3 bases and J 3 bases, leaving 13 bases between the germline ends. CDR3 sequence: CASSSQGVGYEQYF. The CDR3 DNA sequence: TGTGCCAGCAGCTCACAGGGAGTCGGCTACGAGCAGTACTTC.

This clonotype was observed a handful of times. The chain couples TRBV5-1 to TRBJ1-2; D remains ambiguous. Germline V gene data show CDR1 as SGHRS and CDR2 as YFSETQ. The CDR3 runs to 14 residues. The V end was cut by 4 bases, the J end by 5 bases, with 15 bases between. The CDR3 region is CASSPDWASYGYTF. CDR3 DNA: TGCGCCAGCAGCCCGGATTGGGCGAGTTATGGCTACACCTTC.

This clonotype was counted once. The V and J genes are TRBV12-3 or TRBV12-4 and TRBJ2-6, with 9 bases lining up with TRBD1. V trimming: 8 bases; J trimming: 0 bases; junction bases outside the gene matches: 2. The CDR3 is 15 residues long. The CDR3 is CASLGQGSGANVLTF. For the CDR3, the DNA is TGTGCCAGCCTGGGACAGGGCTCTGGGGCCAACGTCCTGACTTTC.